This T cell receptor beta chain was sequenced in a study of Graves' ophthalmopathy and Graves' hyperthyroidism. V gave up 0 bases and J gave up 1 base; unmatched junction bases: 6. CDR3 size: 17 residues. Per germline, CDR1 KGHDR and CDR2 SFDVKD. RNA transcripts served as template for amplifying TCR beta CDR3 sequences. First-round RT-PCR used HTBI primers; second-round multiplex PCR followed. TCRdb reprocessed the multiplex PCR reads via MiXCR and lists one record per CDR3 protein. The table has approximately 640,000 distinct CDR3 sequences, over 40% seen once. The rearrangement links TRBV24-1 to TRBJ2-3; the match to TRBD2 covers 7 bases. The material sequenced was peripheral blood. This TCR was sampled from an adult man with Graves' ophthalmopathy. The CDR3 region has the DNA TGTGCCACCAGTGATTTGCCGGCGGGAGAGGGCACAGATACGCAGTATTTT. Translating gives CATSDLPAGEGTDTQYF.